These 5 T cell receptor beta chains originate from one sample sequenced in a study of cytomegalovirus exposure and HLA in healthy donors. The PCR had 60 Vbeta and 13 Jbeta primers. Clones were read by immunoSEQ multiplex PCR, and TCRdb kept only the in-frame ones, dropping some. There are approximately 160,000 clones in the sample; about 80% occur only once, and 1.5% lies in the top ten. Source material: PBMCs. Source of these receptors: a girl aged 5 to 17 in good health and CMV-seropositive.

On this clone: Other nucleotide sequences from this sample produce the same CDR3. The V and J genes are TRBV5-4 and TRBJ1-5; D remains ambiguous. V shed 4 bases and J shed 4 bases, with 9 bases lying between them. Germline V gene lookup returns CDR1 SGHNT and CDR2 YYREEE (reference sequence). The CDR3 covers 13 residues. DNA of the CDR3: TGTGCCAGCAGCGTGGAGACTAATCAGCCCCAGCATTTT. Protein product: CASSVETNQPQHF.

The rearrangement uses TRBV18 and TRBJ2-5; the D is unclear. This CDR3 is built from 12 residues. V was cut by 0 bases and J by 7 bases, with 6 bases left in between. From germline, CDR1 is KGHSH and CDR2 LQKENI. CDR3: CASSPPLWTQYF. CDR3 nucleotides: TGTGCCAGCTCACCACCTCTCTGGACCCAGTACTTC.

The genes are TRBV2 and TRBJ1-2, with TRBD1 matching 7 bases. CDR1 is SNHLY, CDR2 FYNNEI, per germline. The CDR3 consists of 15 residues. Trimming cost V 7 bases and J 6 bases; bases outside gene matches: 14. As DNA, the CDR3 is TGTGCCAGCAAATGGGCTTCCGGGACAGTTCATGGCTACACCTTC. As protein: CASKWASGTVHGYTF.

The CDR3 sequence: CASSFRAGYYGYTF. The CDR3, as DNA: TGTGCCAGCAGTTTCAGGGCAGGGTACTATGGCTACACCTTC. This sequence joins TRBV28 and TRBJ1-2, with a possible D match to TRBD1 (5 bases). The CDR3 contains 14 residues. Germline V gene lookup returns CDR1 MDHEN and CDR2 SYDVKM. V lost 3 bases, J lost 3 bases, and 11 bases lay in between.

This chain links TRBV28 with TRBJ2-7; D is perhaps TRBD1 (6 bases). Looked up from germline, CDR1 is MDHEN and CDR2 is SYDVKM. Trimming removed 3 bases at V and 9 bases at J, with 18 bases between. This CDR3 contains 14 residues. CDR3 bases: TGTGCCAGCAGTTTTTCGGGACAACGTGGGGTGCAGTACTTC. Translation gives CASSFSGQRGVQYF.